This is a list of T cell receptor beta chains from one sample in a study of blood T cell repertoires in COVID-19. Produced via immunoSEQ multiplex PCR; TCRdb's table is partial and in-frame only. The sample consists of approximately 400,000 clones, roughly 80% of them appearing once. Sequencing was performed on PBMCs or T cells enriched from blood (not recorded which). The receptors originated from a woman in her forties or fifties who had recovered from COVID-19. Each CDR3 is given without its conserved first and last residue.

J | V | CDR3
TRBJ1-4 | TRBV4-3 | ASSQRGSGNNEKLF
TRBJ2-1 | TRBV13 | ASSLGIRGSVVSYNEQF
TRBJ1-2 | TRBV30 | AGLLGQINYGYT
TRBJ2-2 | TRBV7-9 | ASSPTETGELF
TRBJ1-2 | TRBV20-1 | SGRGHGYT
TRBJ1-2 | TRBV19 | ASSHGQAMYGYT
TRBJ1-1 | TRBV15 | ATSSRNTEAF
TRBJ2-3 | TRBV5-4 | ASKGLAGGPDTQY
TRBJ2-7 | TRBV7-2 | ASSRRTSGSNEQY
TRBJ1-1 | TRBV14 | ASSQDRGTEAF
TRBJ2-7 | TRBV5-6 | ASSRRATSGYEQY
TRBJ2-3 | TRBV4-1 | ASSQDSSGGRGDTQY
TRBJ1-4 | TRBV4-3 | ASSQDFTGSGEKLF
TRBJ2-5 | TRBV7-3 | ASSPRAASRETQY
TRBJ2-7 | TRBV4-1 | ASSQDNRAYEQY
TRBJ2-7 | TRBV19 | ASSISRGSYEQY
TRBJ2-2 | TRBV2 | ASSAQGTGELF
TRBJ1-2 | TRBV6-5 | ASSYSGQLNYGYT
TRBJ1-1 | TRBV7-2 | ASSLAIDLGGTEAF
TRBJ1-1 | TRBV2 | ASAGRAGNTEAF
TRBJ1-1 | TRBV5-5 | ASSLSELNTEAF
TRBJ1-4 | TRBV7-9 | ASSSPRGHREEKLF
TRBJ2-3 | TRBV4-3 | ASSYVAGGRDTQY
TRBJ1-1 | TRBV3-1/TRBV3-2 | ASSQRVGINTEAF
TRBJ1-1 | TRBV30 | AWSVGIGRTEAF
TRBJ1-2 | TRBV18 | ASSPLGAGGIYGYT
TRBJ2-1 | TRBV2 | ATNRDSGAYNEQF
TRBJ1-1 | TRBV5-1 | ASSYLMDSSNTEAF
TRBJ1-3 | TRBV13 | ASSLSPRASGNTIY
TRBJ2-7 | TRBV15 | ATSRDLGLADYEQY
TRBJ1-2 | TRBV2 | ASTPGGGYT
TRBJ2-1 | TRBV15 | ATSARTSGGLDEQF
TRBJ1-6 | TRBV11-2 | ASSPHRRGGSYNSPLH
TRBJ2-7 | TRBV7-3 | ASSLFPISGPTYEQY
TRBJ2-7 | TRBV11-2 | ASSFQGAGEQY
TRBJ2-3 | TRBV6-4 | ASSPTSGRAGTQY
TRBJ2-1 | TRBV28 | ASSLWGQGSSYNEQF
TRBJ1-6 | TRBV13 | ASSSQGSYNSPLH
TRBJ1-5 | TRBV10-3 | AISESLQGNQPQH
TRBJ2-7 | TRBV4-3 | ASSQEWLAGGGSYEQY
TRBJ1-1 | TRBV2 | ASSRTGGYVNTEAF
TRBJ1-1 | TRBV9 | ASSSIRDTQEAF
TRBJ2-1 | TRBV6-2/TRBV6-3 | ASSWTGRNEQF
TRBJ1-1 | TRBV5-1 | ASSFTTEANTEAF